This record concerns one TCR beta chain sequence. This clonotype was counted at least ten times. It has no known antigen specificity. The input lacks base qualities; no much larger clone sits a single base away. The sample's treatment or condition label, decoded: allogeneic hematopoietic cell transplantation with graft depleted of TCRalphabeta T cells and CD19 B cells. The children who served as transplant recipients had been given grafts of TCRalphabeta/CD19-depleted allogeneic hematopoietic cells. The method was PCR. For sequencing, an Illumina HiSeq 2500 was employed. TCR library preparation used molecular barcoding, with unique molecular identifiers applied to normalize quantification of the TCRbeta repertoire. In TCRdb, the public reads were trimmed at Q25 with fastp and aligned with MiXCR, with productive beta chains retained. Rows are unified per CDR3 protein, each entry keeping the most common DNA and genes. This sample comprises about 150,000 distinct CDR3 sequences, 8% to 10% of them detected only once. 15% to 20% of the sample is in the top ten clones.

Inclusive of the bounding cysteine and phenylalanine, the CDR3 is 12 residues long. The only DNA kept is the CDR3, 36 bases in frame from the first base. Reading the germline V gene (reference sequence) gives CDR1 DFQATT and CDR2 SNEGSKA. Germline trimming: 5 bases from V, 9 bases from J; junction bases outside gene matches: 7. The sample originates from a study of T-cell reconstitution after alpha-beta-depleted transplantation in children (dated by TCRdb to the mid-2010s). For the wider study: The study quantitatively tracked T-cell immune reconstitution after TCRalphabeta/CD19-depleted allogeneic hematopoietic cell transplantation in children using TCR repertoire profiling. Paper-wide results and their limitations: In some patients, the high TCRbeta diversity seen at day 60 was put down to recipient T cells and intrathymic progenitors that had survived conditioning. Over subsequent months, a decline in hyperexpanded clone frequencies was noted, and after one year, T-cell counts and TCRbeta diversity were mostly ascribed to newly produced T cells. The apparently early recovery of alphabetaT-cell counts about two months after transplant reportedly depended on only several hundred rapidly expanded clones that came from non-depleted graft cells.

This clonotype was sampled from a female patient aged 2-10 years who had a stem cell transplant for congenital amegakaryocytic thrombocytopenia, so the T cells may come from the graft donor. Rearrangement joined TRBV20-1 to TRBJ2-1, and TRBD2 aligns with 7 junction nucleotides. The specimen comprised PBMCs, mostly from graft donor cells, sampled 180 days after TCRalphabeta/CD19-depleted stem cell transplant. The CDR3 reads as follows: CSAHLSGGEQFF. The nucleotides are TGCAGTGCTCACCTGTCGGGGGGTGAGCAGTTCTTC.